This T cell receptor (beta chain) was identified during a study of T-cell memory formation after mild COVID-19. Overall study context: The study found TCR clusters largely donor specific. General study points: Memory from before infection featured some responding clones, which suggests cross-reactive memory joined. Clones that contracted from day 15 to 85 were balanced CD4/CD8, while later expanders leaned CD4+.

The CDR3 is 13 amino acids. With 4 bases removed from V and 0 bases from J, the gap between germline ends came to 6 bases. Germline V gives CDR1 MGHRA, CDR2 YSYEKL. MiXCR, run by TCRdb on the 5' RACE reads, gives a single entry per CDR3 protein. The sample has 350,000 to 450,000 distinct CDR3 sequences; about 24% are singletons. A remark on this clonotype: No antigen is known for it.

The chain uses TRBV4-1 and TRBJ1-1; D gene unclear. The receptor's source is an adult woman who had mild COVID-19 (a few samples of this study predate the infection). Cell type and time point are not known. Sequenced sample: PBMCs or a T cell subset sorted from them (not recorded which). CDR3 protein: CASSPLLNTEAFF. In nucleotides, the CDR3 is TGCGCCAGCAGCCCGCTCCTGAACACTGAAGCTTTCTTT.